One sample yielded the 26 T cell receptor beta chains listed below, sequenced in a study of CD8 T cells in ankylosing spondylitis. TCRdb re-derived calls from the 5' RACE reads in MiXCR, one entry per CDR3 protein. The sample includes 200,000 to 250,000 distinct CDR3 sequences, about 10% seen only once; the top ten take under 7%. Sequenced input: blood, either unsorted or a sorted T cell fraction (not recorded which). The receptors derive from a male donor with ankylosing spondylitis or in good health (not recorded which).

This clonotype showed up many times. This chain connects TRBV7-3 to TRBJ1-1, with D tentatively TRBD1 (5 bases). Per germline, CDR1 SGHTA and CDR2 FQGTGA. Trimming cost V 4 bases and J 1 base, with 7 bases left between them. The CDR3 sequence is 13 residues long. CDR3 sequence (DNA): TGTGCCAGCAGCTCCACAGGGAACACTGAAGCTTTCTTT. It translates to CASSSTGNTEAFF.

Many counts were recorded for this clonotype. The V gene is TRBV29-1, the J gene TRBJ1-4; tentatively, D is TRBD1 (6 bases). The germline V and J ends were trimmed by 4 bases and 4 bases, with 10 bases remaining between them. Germline V gene sequence: CDR1 SQVTM, CDR2 ANQGSEA. The CDR3 spans 13 residues. DNA for the CDR3: TGCAGCGTTGCAGGGGAGAGTAATGAAAAACTGTTTTTT. It is translated as CSVAGESNEKLFF.

This clonotype was seen many times. CDR3 nucleotide sequence: TGTGCCAGCAGCCACCGGGAGGGCGGATCGCAGTATTTT. This encodes CASSHREGGSQYF. The J gene is TRBJ2-3, the V gene TRBV4-2; 8 bases are shared with TRBD2. V gave up 3 bases and J gave up 10 bases; unmatched junction bases: 6. Germline V gene lookup returns CDR1 LGHNA and CDR2 YNFKEQ. The CDR3 has 13 amino acids.

This clonotype was counted only a few times. The rearrangement joins TRBV5-1 to TRBJ2-7, with D possibly being TRBD1 or TRBD2 (6 bases each). Germline V CDR1 and CDR2: SGHRS, YFSETQ. The CDR3 length is 16 residues. Trimming removed 4 bases from V and 7 bases from J, with 24 bases in between. The CDR3 reads CASSGGDTTVSWEQYF. CDR3 in DNA: TGCGCCAGCAGCGGAGGGGACACGACGGTCTCGTGGGAGCAGTACTTC.

This clonotype has just a few counts. J is TRBJ1-1 and V is TRBV3-1; D may be TRBD1 (6 bases). Trimming removed 3 bases from V and 0 bases from J, with 14 bases in between. The CDR3 totals 16 residues. Per germline, CDR1 LGHDT and CDR2 YNNKEL (reference sequence). As DNA, the CDR3 is TGTGCCAGCAGCCAGATGGCAGGGGTTATGAACACTGAAGCTTTCTTT. It translates to CASSQMAGVMNTEAFF.

V is TRBV18 and J is TRBJ2-5; D is unclear. Looked up from germline, CDR1 is KGHSH and CDR2 is LQKENI. V was cut by 2 bases and J by 5 bases, with 12 bases left in between. CDR3 length: 14 amino acids. CDR3 residues: CASSPSPVGETQYF. CDR3 DNA sequence: TGTGCCAGCTCACCAAGCCCTGTGGGGGAGACCCAGTACTTC.

Remarks on this clonotype: A much larger clonotype is one base distant, so this may be a read error. The chain is built from TRBV20-1 and TRBJ2-1, with 9 bases aligning to TRBD2. In germline, CDR1 is DFQATT, CDR2 SNEGSKA (reference sequence). This CDR3 is built from 13 residues. Here the CDR3 DNA reads TGCAGTGCTAGAGGACTAGCGGACAATGCGCAGTTCTTC. Translation gives CSARGLADNAQFF.

This clonotype was seen only a few times. The chain links TRBV12-3 or TRBV12-4 to TRBJ2-3; 7 nucleotides align to TRBD2. V was clipped by 4 bases and J by 4 bases; unmatched bases: 14. CDR3 length equals 17 residues. Here the CDR3 DNA reads TGTGCCAGCAGTTGGACCATGGCCGGCGGGGGAGCAGATACGCAGTATTTT. It specifies CASSWTMAGGGADTQYF.

This clonotype was observed at least ten times. The rearrangement uses TRBV29-1 and TRBJ2-2; 15 bases line up with TRBD2. V was clipped by 6 bases and J by 4 bases; unmatched bases: 6. CDR1 and CDR2 from the germline V gene are SQVTM and ANQGSEA. The CDR3 contains 16 residues. CDR3 protein: CSVGGLAGGITGELFF. CDR3 in DNA: TGCAGCGTGGGGGGACTAGCGGGAGGTATCACCGGGGAGCTGTTTTTT.

This clonotype was counted only a few times. The CDR3 region is CASSLNAQPQHF. DNA of the CDR3: TGTGCCAGCAGCTTAAACGCTCAGCCCCAGCATTTT. The chain links TRBV7-3 to TRBJ1-5; D is unclear. The CDR3 has 12 amino acids. V lost 1 base and J 6 bases, leaving 4 bases between the germline ends. The germline V gene has CDR1 SGHTA and CDR2 FQGTGA.

This clonotype was counted at least ten times. The gene calls are TRBV20-1 and TRBJ2-7; no firm D call. The CDR3 consists of 12 residues. The V end lost 0 bases, the J end lost 4 bases, and 7 bases lay between the germline ends. CDR1 and CDR2 from the germline V gene are DFQATT and SNEGSKA (reference sequence). The CDR3 coding sequence is TGCAGTGCTAGAGATAAAGAGTACGAGCAGTACTTC. It encodes CSARDKEYEQYF.

This clonotype appeared many times. J is TRBJ2-7 and V is TRBV29-1; D unclear. The CDR3 spans 13 residues. Germline assignment: CDR1 SQVTM and CDR2 ANQGSEA. The V and J ends lost 7 bases and 3 bases respectively, with 16 bases between them. CDR3 bases: TGCAGCGCGGCCGGCGGCCGGGTCTACGAGCAGTACTTC. Its protein product is CSAAGGRVYEQYF.

Only a few counts were recorded for this clonotype. The CDR3 DNA follows: TGTGCCAGCAGCCAAGATTCCAGGGAGGCTGGGTGGAACACTGAAGCTTTCTTT. Translated: CASSQDSREAGWNTEAFF. V is TRBV14 and J is TRBJ1-1; possibly TRBD1 for D (5 bases). Trimming took 0 bases from V and 1 from J, leaving 18 bases between them. This CDR3 is 18 amino acids long. CDR1 SGHDN and CDR2 FVKESK come from the germline V gene. Combining the CDR3 with reference TRBV14 and TRBJ1-1 gives the whole variable domain EAGVTQFPSHSVIEKGQTVTLRCDPISGHDNLYWYRRVMGKEIKFLLHFVKESKQDESGMPNNRFLAERTGGTYSTLKVQPAELEDSGVYFCASSQDSREAGWNTEAFFGQGTRLTVV.

This rearrangement joins TRBV7-6 to TRBJ2-6, with no clear D. V lost 5 bases, J lost 0 bases, and 8 bases lay in between. The CDR3 is 15 amino acids. The V gene's germline CDR1 is SGHVS and CDR2 FNYEAQ. The DNA for the CDR3 is TGTGCCAGCAGCCCACGCAGCTCTGGGGCCAACGTCCTGACTTTC. This translates into CASSPRSSGANVLTF. Full variable domain (remainder filled in from reference TRBV7-6 and TRBJ2-6): GAGVSQSPRYKVTKRGQDVALRCDPISGHVSLYWYRQALGQGPEFLTYFNYEAQQDKSGLPNDRFSAERPEGSISTLTIQRTEQRDSAMYRCASSPRSSGANVLTFGAGSRLTVL.

The genes are TRBV2 and TRBJ2-1, with 10 bases matching TRBD1. This CDR3 is built from 15 residues. CDR1 and CDR2 from the germline V gene are SNHLY and FYNNEI. J was trimmed by 2 bases and V by 7 bases; bases with no gene match: 5. The CDR3 region has the DNA TGTGCCAGCACCAGGACAGGGGGAGCCTACAATGAGCAGTTCTTC. Its protein is CASTRTGGAYNEQFF.

This clonotype was found many times. V is TRBV27 and J is TRBJ1-2; weak D call: TRBD1 (5 bases). Trimming stripped 5 bases from V and 7 bases from J, with 14 bases between. Germline V CDR1 and CDR2: MNHEY, SMNVEV (reference sequence). The CDR3 is 13 residues long. CDR3 sequence: CASSPGRRFGYTF. The CDR3, as DNA: TGTGCCAGCAGTCCAGGGAGACGCTTTGGCTACACCTTC.

This clonotype was counted at least ten times. The chain joins TRBV12-3 or TRBV12-4 to TRBJ2-1; possible D gene TRBD2, 5 bases. The CDR3 sequence is 14 residues long. Deletions cut 6 bases from V and 7 bases from J, with 16 bases between. CDR3 loop: CASSLSRSGNEQFF. CDR3 nucleotides: TGTGCCAGCAGCCTCTCGAGGTCGGGGAATGAGCAGTTCTTC.

In this sample, this clonotype turned up a few times. The J gene is TRBJ1-1, the V gene TRBV10-3, with D perhaps TRBD1 (6 bases). Germline loops: CDR1 ENHRY, CDR2 SYGVKD. V was shortened by 9 bases and J by 1 base, with 15 bases between the two germline ends. The CDR3 contains 14 residues. The CDR3 is CAISLTGKNTEAFF. CDR3 bases: TGTGCCATTAGCCTCACAGGGAAGAACACTGAAGCTTTCTTT.

Note on this clonotype: Since a much larger clone is just one base distant, this may be a read error. Likely a read error: the CDR3 ends without its conserved phenylalanine or tryptophan. The chain uses TRBV20-1 and TRBJ2-3; perhaps TRBD2 as D (5 bases). Germline V gene data show CDR1 as DFQATT and CDR2 as SNEGSKA (reference sequence). This CDR3 region has 17 residues. Trimming removed 0 bases from V and 6 bases from J, with 22 bases in between. The CDR3 protein is CSARDLGWRTGKDTQYL. Written as DNA, the CDR3 is TGCAGTGCTAGAGATCTAGGTTGGAGGACTGGGAAGGATACGCAGTATCTT.

This clonotype was picked up many times. The chain links TRBV5-1 to TRBJ2-5; a weak D match, TRBD1 (6 bases). V was cut by 5 bases and J by 3 bases, with 23 bases left in between. The germline CDR1 and CDR2 sequences are SGHRS and YFSETQ. The CDR3 contains 17 residues. As DNA, the CDR3 is TGCGCCAGCAGTCAACAGGGAAATATGGCGGAGGAAGAGACCCAGTACTTC. Protein sequence: CASSQQGNMAEEETQYF.

This clonotype was detected only a few times. The V call is TRBV5-1, the J call TRBJ1-2, with D unclear. CDR1 and CDR2 from the germline V gene are SGHRS and YFSETQ. The length of the CDR3 is 15 residues. The V end was cut by 0 bases, the J end by 2 bases, with 11 bases between. Here the CDR3 DNA reads TGCGCCAGCAGCTTGGAAGCGGGTTCGAACTATGGCTACACCTTC. Residues: CASSLEAGSNYGYTF.

This clonotype was seen a few times. V usage is TRBV10-1 and J usage is TRBJ2-1; D possibly corresponds to TRBD2 (6 bases). The V end was cut by 3 bases, the J end by 5 bases, with 14 bases between. The CDR3 runs to 15 residues. The germline V gene encodes CDR1 WNHNN and CDR2 SYGVQD (reference sequence). The CDR3 DNA is TGCGCCAGCAGTGATCGGGGACTTGCGAACAATGAGCAGTTCTTC. It translates to CASSDRGLANNEQFF.

This clonotype was seen repeatedly, ten times or more. The V and J genes are TRBV12-3 or TRBV12-4 and TRBJ2-1; D unresolved. The ends were cut back, 3 bases at V and 8 bases at J, with 5 bases in the middle. CDR3 length: 11 residues. CDR3 in amino acids: CASSLAYEQFF. The DNA of the CDR3 is TGTGCCAGCAGTTTGGCTTATGAGCAGTTCTTC.

The sample holds a few counts of this clonotype. The V call is TRBV3-1, the J call TRBJ1-3, with 8 bases identical to TRBD1. Losses at the gene ends were 8 bases for V and 4 bases for J; bases not matched to a gene: 7. Germline V lookup: CDR1 LGHDT, CDR2 YNNKEL (reference sequence). The CDR3 loop spans 14 amino acids. Here the CDR3 DNA reads TGTGCCAGCGGTGGACAGGGAGACGGAAACACCATATATTTT. This encodes CASGGQGDGNTIYF.

Many counts were recorded for this clonotype. This chain uses TRBV11-2 with TRBJ2-4; the D gene is possibly TRBD2 (6 bases). The V gene's germline CDR1 is SGHAT and CDR2 FQNNGV. Deletions cut 5 bases from V and 6 bases from J, with 11 bases between. CDR3 length equals 13 residues. The CDR3 DNA follows: TGTGCCAGCAGCCCTCTCGGGGGAAACATTCAGTACTTC. It encodes CASSPLGGNIQYF.

This clonotype was counted ten times or more. This chain joins TRBV9 and TRBJ2-1; D remains ambiguous. This CDR3 region has 14 residues. Germline V gene data show CDR1 as SGDLS and CDR2 as YYNGEE. V shed 0 bases and J shed 7 bases, with 11 bases lying between them. CDR3 loop: CASSVGVGWNEQFF. CDR3 DNA: TGTGCCAGCAGCGTAGGGGTGGGGTGGAATGAGCAGTTCTTC.